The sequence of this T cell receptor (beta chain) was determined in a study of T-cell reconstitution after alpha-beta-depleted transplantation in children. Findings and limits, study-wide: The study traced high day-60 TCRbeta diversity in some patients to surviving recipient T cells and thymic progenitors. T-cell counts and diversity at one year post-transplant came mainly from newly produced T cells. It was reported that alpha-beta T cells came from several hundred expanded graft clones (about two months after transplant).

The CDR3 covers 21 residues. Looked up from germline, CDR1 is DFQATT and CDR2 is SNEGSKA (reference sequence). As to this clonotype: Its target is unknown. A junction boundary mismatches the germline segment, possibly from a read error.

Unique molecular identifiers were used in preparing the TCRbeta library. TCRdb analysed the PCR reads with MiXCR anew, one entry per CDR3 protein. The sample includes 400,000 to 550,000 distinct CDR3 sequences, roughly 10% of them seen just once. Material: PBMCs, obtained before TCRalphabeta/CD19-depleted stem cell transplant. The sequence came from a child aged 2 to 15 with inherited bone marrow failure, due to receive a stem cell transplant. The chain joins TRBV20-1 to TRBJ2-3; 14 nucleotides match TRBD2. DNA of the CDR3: TGCTGTGCTTCTCCGGGACTAGCGGGAGTGGTTCCTCCAACTAGCACAGATACGCAGTATTTT. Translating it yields CCASPGLAGVVPPTSTDTQYF.